These 14 T cell receptor beta chains were all obtained from the same sample, sequenced in a study of CD8+CD57+ T cells in acquired aplastic anemia. Genomic DNA acted as the template from which TCR beta VDJ combination and CDR3 sequence profiling were carried out. TCRdb itself ran the reads through MiXCR, one entry per CDR3 protein. The repertoire holds some 170,000 distinct CDR3 sequences, with roughly 47% as singletons. The material sequenced was sorted CD4+, CD8+, or CD8+CD57+ T cells (not recorded which) from PBMCs. These receptors all stem from a human donor in good health.

This clonotype has at least ten counts. The chain uses TRBV7-3 and TRBJ2-1; 15 bases are shared with TRBD2. Germline CDR1 is SGHTA and CDR2 is FQGTGA. The CDR3 is 17 residues long. J was trimmed by 9 bases and V by 0 bases; bases with no gene match: 6. This CDR3 is CASSLTGTSGGLGEQFF. For the CDR3, the DNA is TGTGCCAGCAGCTTAACCGGGACTAGCGGGGGGCTGGGTGAGCAGTTCTTC.

The chain employs TRBV7-8 and TRBJ1-1; 8 bases are shared with TRBD1. After removal of 1 base from V and 8 bases from J, the junction contained 6 bases not matched to a gene. From germline, CDR1 is SGHVS and CDR2 FQNEAQ. The CDR3 totals 14 residues. The CDR3 DNA sequence: TGTGCCAGCAGCTTAGTGGGCAGGGGGCCCGAAGCTTTCTTT. Its translation is CASSLVGRGPEAFF.

In DNA form, the CDR3 reads TGTGCCAGCAGTTTCGGGGGGGTGACCCAGTACTTC. Its translation: CASSFGGVTQYF. The V gene is TRBV12-3 or TRBV12-4, the J gene TRBJ2-5, with 8 bases fitting TRBD2. The CDR3 spans 12 residues. V dropped 3 bases and J dropped 7; count of bases not matched to a gene: 1.

The chain carries TRBV7-2 and TRBJ1-1; D is unresolved. Deletions cut 7 bases from V and 4 bases from J, with 13 bases between. There are 13 residues in the CDR3. Germline CDR1 SGHTA, CDR2 FQGNSA. CDR3: CASKVMRSTEAFF. CDR3 nucleotides: TGTGCCAGCAAAGTTATGCGTTCCACTGAAGCTTTCTTT.

V gene TRBV24-1 combines with J gene TRBJ2-7; TRBD1 matches 9 bases. This CDR3 is built from 14 residues. After removal of 5 bases from V and 1 base from J, the junction contained 2 bases not matched to a gene. Looked up from germline, CDR1 is KGHDR and CDR2 is SFDVKD. CDR3 region: CATSGDRGSYEQYV. CDR3 DNA sequence: TGTGCCACCAGTGGCGACAGGGGGTCCTACGAGCAGTACGTC.

The V and J genes are TRBV24-1 and TRBJ1-5; D unclear. V lost 4 bases, J lost 7 bases, and 10 bases lay in between. Germline CDR1 and CDR2: KGHDR and SFDVKD. CDR3 size: 13 residues. In nucleotides, the CDR3 is TGTGCCACCAGTGAGTACAAGGGACAGCCCCAGCATTTT. Translation: CATSEYKGQPQHF.

The genes are TRBV20-1 and TRBJ2-3, with TRBD2 matching 10 bases. The CDR3 consists of 16 residues. V shed 0 bases, J shed 1 base, and the junction held 4 bases outside the gene matches. Germline V lookup: CDR1 DFQATT, CDR2 SNEGSKA (reference sequence). Here the CDR3 DNA reads TGCAGTGCTAGAGATCTACTAGCGGGACGCACAGATACGCAGTATTTT. This codes for CSARDLLAGRTDTQYF.

There are many counts of this clonotype. This chain connects TRBV6-6 to TRBJ2-1, with TRBD1 as a possible D gene (5 bases). This CDR3 spans 15 amino acids. Trimming stripped 2 bases from V and 3 bases from J, with 11 bases between. Germline V lookup: CDR1 MNHNY, CDR2 SVGAGI (reference sequence). The chain's CDR3 is CASSYLRQLYNEQFF. The CDR3 nucleotides are TGTGCCAGCAGTTACCTCAGACAGCTCTACAATGAGCAGTTCTTC.

The chain joins TRBV12-3 or TRBV12-4 to TRBJ2-1, with 10 bases aligning to TRBD2. The ends lost 5 bases at V and 10 bases at J; junction bases unmatched: 5. This CDR3 region has 13 residues. The CDR3 sequence: CASSLTTSGEQFF. As DNA, the CDR3 is TGTGCCAGCAGTCTCACGACTAGCGGGGAGCAGTTCTTC.

This clonotype occurred many times. The chain joins TRBV10-3 to TRBJ1-1; D possibly corresponds to TRBD1 (6 bases). Per the germline V gene, CDR1 is ENHRY and CDR2 is SYGVKD. This CDR3 contains 13 residues. Trimming took 6 bases from V and 10 from J, leaving 18 bases between them. In DNA, the CDR3 is TGTGCCATCAGGGGGGCCTCGGTCATGGGAGCTTTCTTT. It translates to CAIRGASVMGAFF.

This clonotype was found a few times. V usage is TRBV20-1 and J usage is TRBJ2-1, with D possibly matching TRBD2 (6 bases). The length of the CDR3 is 14 residues. The germline gives CDR1 DFQATT, CDR2 SNEGSKA (reference sequence). Trimming took 2 bases from V and 2 from J, leaving 10 bases between them. CDR3 loop: CSARNPGAYNEQFF. DNA for the CDR3: TGCAGTGCTAGAAACCCGGGGGCCTACAATGAGCAGTTCTTC.

Many counts were recorded for this clonotype. V and J are TRBV7-2 and TRBJ2-1; 13 nucleotides align to TRBD2. J was trimmed by 7 bases and V by 6 bases; bases with no gene match: 6. This CDR3 is 15 amino acids long. The germline CDR1 and CDR2 sequences are SGHTA and FQGNSA. CDR3 region: CASSRGLAGENEQFF. CDR3 in DNA: TGTGCCAGCAGTCGCGGACTAGCGGGGGAAAATGAGCAGTTCTTC.

A note on this clonotype: A much more abundant neighbour one base away suggests this may be a read error. This chain joins TRBV11-1 and TRBJ1-6; unclear D gene. Germline-derived CDR1 and CDR2 are SGHAT and FQDESV (reference sequence). The germline V and J ends were trimmed by 7 bases and 4 bases, with 11 bases remaining between them. The CDR3 is made up of 14 amino acids. In nucleotides, the CDR3 is TGTGCCAGCACCCCGGGATGTTATAATTCACCCCTCCACTTT. Protein product: CASTPGCYNSPLHF.

This clonotype has a count of ten or more. CDR3 sequence reads: CASSGSTDTQYF. The CDR3 nucleotides are TGTGCCAGCAGCGGTAGCACAGATACGCAGTATTTT. The chain couples TRBV9 to TRBJ2-3; D not resolved. Germline CDR1 reads SGDLS; CDR2 reads YYNGEE. The V end was cut by 3 bases, the J end by 0 bases, with 2 bases between. This CDR3 is built from 12 residues.